The 30 T cell receptor beta chains listed next were all sequenced from one sample in a study of blood T cell repertoires in COVID-19 (TCRdb year 2020). Library generation was performed with the immunoSEQ multiplex PCR assay. The source is immuneACCESS, and TCRdb retained only in-frame sequences with V and J called. Part of the clones is not carried over; for the studies checked, unresolved V genes explain less than half of this, and the remainder is unexplained. The sample table lists 130,000 or so clones, around 83% of them with a count of one. The top ten hold 1.5% to 2% of the sample. The sequenced sample was peripheral blood. The receptor source for this set is a human donor in a cohort sampled during active COVID-19.

V and J are TRBV5-1 and TRBJ2-5; 10 nucleotides align to TRBD1. CDR3 length: 16 residues. Unmatched junction bases numbered 6, after V lost 0 bases and J lost 4 bases. The germline V gene has CDR1 SGHRS and CDR2 YFSETQ. The CDR3 DNA sequence: TGCGCCAGCAGCTTGGCCGTGACAGGGGGCGGAGAGACCCAGTACTTC. As protein: CASSLAVTGGGETQYF.

This chain uses TRBV7-3 with TRBJ2-3; D perhaps matches TRBD2 (5 bases). CDR1 SGHTA and CDR2 FQGTGA come from the germline V gene. V lost 5 bases, J lost 4 bases, and 10 bases lay in between. CDR3 size: 13 residues. The CDR3 is CASSRQLADTQYF. CDR3 nucleotide sequence: TGTGCCAGCAGCCGTCAACTAGCAGATACGCAGTATTTT.

The chain recombines TRBV21-1 with TRBJ2-5; the table calls TRBD2, which could not be checked here. TRBV21-1 has pseudogene status. CDR3 length: 15 residues. The CDR3 bases are TGTGCCAGCAGCAAACATACGGGAGAGGGGGAGACCCAGTACTTC. Its protein product is CASSKHTGEGETQYF.

The chain joins TRBV12-5 to TRBJ1-1, with D possibly TRBD1 on 6 matching bases. CDR1 is LGHNT and CDR2 is FRNRAP in the germline V gene. The V and J ends lost 5 bases and 1 base respectively, with 11 bases between them. The CDR3 runs 14 residues. The CDR3 nucleotides are TGTGCTAGTGGTGGGAGGGGGACGAACACTGAAGCTTTCTTT. It codes for CASGGRGTNTEAFF.

The chain carries TRBV30 and TRBJ1-5; no clear D. This CDR3 is built from 13 residues. The germline V gene has CDR1 GTSNPN and CDR2 SVGIG (reference sequence). V was clipped by 2 bases and J by 7 bases, with 12 bases between them. The chain's CDR3 is CAWSRESSQPQHF. Written as DNA, the CDR3 is TGTGCCTGGAGTCGGGAGTCCAGCCAGCCCCAGCATTTT.

Only a few counts were recorded for this clone. V usage is TRBV7-6 and J usage is TRBJ2-7, with TRBD2 matching 8 bases. The trim removed 1 base at V and 5 bases at J, leaving 7 bases unmatched. Germline-derived CDR1 and CDR2 are SGHVS and FNYEAQ. This CDR3 contains 15 residues. DNA of the CDR3: TGTGCCAGCAGCTTAGGGGCTAGCGGGCCCCACGAGCAGTACTTC. Its protein product is CASSLGASGPHEQYF.

The CDR3 coding sequence is TGTGCCAGCAGCCAAGATCGTAGGGGGTACAATGAGCAGTTCTTC. Amino acids: CASSQDRRGYNEQFF. The genes are TRBV3-1 (or the pseudogene TRBV3-2) and TRBJ2-1, with D perhaps matching TRBD1 (6 bases). This CDR3 spans 15 amino acids. With 0 bases removed from V and 4 bases from J, the gap between germline ends came to 10 bases. Germline V gene data show CDR1 as LGHDT and CDR2 as YNNKEL (reference sequence).

The chain uses TRBV12-3 or TRBV12-4 and TRBJ2-1; D remains unclear. This CDR3 is built from 11 residues. V was trimmed by 5 bases and J by 4 bases, leaving 3 bases between them. CDR3 in amino acids: CASSQYNEQFF. The DNA of the CDR3 is TGTGCCAGCAGTCAATACAATGAGCAGTTCTTC.

This clone was detected once. The V and J genes are TRBV19 and TRBJ2-7, with 7 bases identical to TRBD1. From germline, CDR1 is LNHDA and CDR2 SQIVND (reference sequence). The CDR3 has 15 residues. V lost 1 base to trimming and J lost 4 bases; unmatched junction nucleotides: 7. DNA for the CDR3: TGTGCCAGTAGTATAGCCTTACAGGGGTGGTACGAGCAGTACTTC. This codes for CASSIALQGWYEQYF.

This clone has only one observation. The V call is TRBV6-5, the J call TRBJ1-2, with TRBD1 as a possible D gene (5 bases). The germline V gene has CDR1 MNHEY and CDR2 SVGAGI. This CDR3 has 13 residues. The V end was cut by 7 bases, the J end by 6 bases, with 15 bases between. DNA of the CDR3: TGTGCCAGCATCCCAGGCAGGGCTAATGGCTACACCTTC. It yields the protein CASIPGRANGYTF.

The rearrangement links TRBV12-3 or TRBV12-4 to TRBJ2-5, with unresolved D. The V gene lost 3 bases and the J gene lost 6 bases, with 11 bases spanning the gap. The CDR3 loop spans 13 amino acids. CDR3 in DNA: TGTGCCAGCAGTTTTACAGAGCAAAAGACCCAGTACTTC. Translating it yields CASSFTEQKTQYF.

This clone appeared once. The J gene is TRBJ2-1, the V gene TRBV9; D remains ambiguous. CDR3 length: 15 residues. Germline CDR1 is SGDLS and CDR2 is YYNGEE. Trimming stripped 1 base from V and 7 bases from J, with 15 bases between. The CDR3 here is CASSVLGPPANEQFF. The CDR3 nucleotides are TGTGCCAGCAGCGTATTGGGCCCCCCGGCGAATGAGCAGTTCTTC.

This chain connects TRBV27 to TRBJ2-3; TRBD1 might be the D (6 bases). The germline V and J ends were trimmed by 3 bases and 6 bases, with 10 bases remaining between them. The CDR3 runs 13 residues. The germline CDR1 and CDR2 sequences are MNHEY and SMNVEV (reference sequence). Here the CDR3 reads CASSLDSRDTQYF. For the CDR3, the DNA is TGTGCCAGCAGTTTGGACAGTAGGGATACGCAGTATTTT.

The V gene is TRBV3-1 (or the pseudogene TRBV3-2), the J gene TRBJ2-3; D call uncertain. V was clipped by 2 bases and J by 4 bases, with 16 bases between them. CDR1 and CDR2 (germline): LGHDT, YNNKEL (reference sequence). The CDR3 has 16 amino acids. CDR3 sequence (DNA): TGTGCCAGCAGCCAAACTCGGCGGTACCTCGCAGATACGCAGTATTTT. It yields the protein CASSQTRRYLADTQYF.

This chain connects TRBV10-3 to TRBJ1-2; D not certain. CDR3 length equals 16 residues. In germline, CDR1 is ENHRY, CDR2 SYGVKD. The germline V and J ends were trimmed by 11 bases and 2 bases, with 24 bases remaining between them. The CDR3 DNA is TGTGCCCTTTCCGACGGAGGGTTCGAAGCGAACTATGGCTACACCTTC. Amino acids: CALSDGGFEANYGYTF.

The V call is TRBV6-4, the J call TRBJ1-1; possible D gene TRBD1, 6 bases. V lost 1 base and J lost 9, with 9 bases in between. In germline, CDR1 is MRHNA, CDR2 SNTAGT. The CDR3 length is 12 residues. The CDR3 DNA reads as TGTGCCAGCAGTGACTTAACAGGGAAAGCTTTCTTT. Protein sequence: CASSDLTGKAFF.

The chain has TRBV5-8 and TRBJ2-2; D perhaps matches TRBD1 (6 bases). The V gene lost 1 base and the J gene lost 5 bases, with 15 bases spanning the gap. Germline-derived CDR1 and CDR2 are SGHTS and YDEGEE. The length of the CDR3 is 16 residues. DNA of the CDR3: TGTGCCAGCAGCTTGAGCAGGGGATCCCAAACCGGGGAGCTGTTTTTT. Its translation is CASSLSRGSQTGELFF.

This clone was observed a single time. This chain joins TRBV5-7 and TRBJ2-1; 12 bases match TRBD2. TRBV5-7 is designated an ORF whose function remains uncertain. This CDR3 is 19 amino acids long. Germline trimming cut 4 bases from V and 7 bases from J; bases unmatched to any gene: 18. The CDR3 sequence: CASSLPAVLAGGGWNEQFF. The DNA of the CDR3 is TGTGCCAGCAGCCTGCCAGCGGTACTAGCGGGAGGTGGTTGGAATGAGCAGTTCTTC.

This rearrangement joins TRBV7-3 to TRBJ2-1; 7 bases match TRBD2. Germline-derived CDR1 and CDR2 are SGHTA and FQGTGA. This CDR3 spans 18 amino acids. Losses at the gene ends were 2 bases for V and 12 bases for J; bases not matched to a gene: 22. CDR3 in amino acids: CASSLEGTSDSGTYGQFF. CDR3 nucleotides: TGTGCCAGCAGCTTAGAAGGCACTAGCGACTCCGGAACCTACGGGCAGTTCTTC.

This chain joins TRBV2 and TRBJ2-7; 10 bases agree with TRBD1. The CDR3 is 14 residues long. The germline gives CDR1 SNHLY, CDR2 FYNNEI. Trimming took 5 bases from V and 6 from J; bases not matched to a gene: 7. The CDR3 spells CASSIRQGAGEQYF. CDR3 DNA: TGTGCCAGCAGTATTCGACAGGGGGCGGGCGAGCAGTACTTC. Full variable domain (rest looked up from reference TRBV2 and TRBJ2-7): EPEVTQTPSHQVTQMGQEVILRCVPISNHLYFYWYRQILGQKVEFLVSFYNNEISEKSEIFDDQFSVERPDGSNFTLKIRSTKLEDSAMYFCASSIRQGAGEQYFGPGTRLTVT.

This chain joins TRBV6-1 and TRBJ2-7; no definite D call. This CDR3 is built from 14 residues. From germline, CDR1 is MNHNS and CDR2 SASEGT. Trimming removed 3 bases from V and 2 bases from J, with 11 bases in between. The CDR3 reads CASSDGSRTYEQYF. The CDR3 DNA sequence: TGTGCCAGCAGTGACGGTAGCCGGACCTACGAGCAGTACTTC.

The V and J genes are TRBV3-1 (or the pseudogene TRBV3-2) and TRBJ2-7, with TRBD2 matching 8 bases. V lost 3 bases to trimming and J lost 2 bases; unmatched junction nucleotides: 3. The V gene's germline CDR1 is LGHDT and CDR2 YNNKEL (reference sequence). The length of the CDR3 is 14 residues. CDR3 DNA sequence: TGTGCCAGCAGCCATACTAGCGGACCCTACGAGCAGTACTTC. It specifies CASSHTSGPYEQYF.

This clone was observed a few times. V gene TRBV2 combines with J gene TRBJ2-7, with 7 bases fitting TRBD1. Unmatched junction bases numbered 13, after V lost 5 bases and J lost 6 bases. Per the germline V gene, CDR1 is SNHLY and CDR2 is FYNNEI. This CDR3 comprises 15 residues. DNA for the CDR3: TGTGCCAGCAGTCTGACAGGGATGGGGCTCGGCGAGCAGTACTTC. It translates to CASSLTGMGLGEQYF.

The V call is TRBV18, the J call TRBJ2-1, with TRBD2 identical over 14 bases. CDR1 and CDR2 from the germline V gene are KGHSH and LQKENI. The trim removed 7 bases at V and 4 bases at J, leaving 15 bases unmatched. CDR3 length: 19 amino acids. The CDR3 loop reads CASFSRGGLAGAGYNEQFF. In nucleotides, the CDR3 is TGTGCCAGCTTTTCGCGCGGGGGACTAGCGGGAGCTGGGTACAATGAGCAGTTCTTC.

J is TRBJ2-7 and V is TRBV5-5; perhaps TRBD2 as D (6 bases). Trimming removed 2 bases from V and 2 bases from J, with 11 bases in between. The germline gives CDR1 SGHKS, CDR2 YYEKEE (reference sequence). This CDR3 spans 14 amino acids. In nucleotides, the CDR3 is TGTGCCAGCAGCTTTTGGGGGGATACCTACGAGCAGTACTTC. It translates to CASSFWGDTYEQYF.

The chain couples TRBV7-2 to TRBJ2-5; D is perhaps TRBD2 (6 bases). CDR1 and CDR2 from the germline V gene are SGHTA and FQGNSA. This CDR3 spans 15 amino acids. The ends were cut back, 1 base at V and 3 bases at J, with 12 bases in the middle. CDR3 region: CASSLDSGTEETQYF. CDR3 nucleotide sequence: TGTGCCAGCAGCTTAGACTCCGGGACTGAAGAGACCCAGTACTTC.

A single count supports this clone. The chain is built from TRBV3-1 (or the pseudogene TRBV3-2) and TRBJ1-4, with TRBD1 matching 7 bases. Germline V gene data show CDR1 as LGHDT and CDR2 as YNNKEL (reference sequence). With 4 bases clipped from V and 3 bases from J, the junction kept 5 bases outside the gene matches. The length of the CDR3 is 15 residues. The CDR3 protein is CASSRTGVANEKLFF. Here the CDR3 DNA reads TGTGCCAGCAGCCGTACAGGGGTTGCTAATGAAAAACTGTTTTTT.

The chain links TRBV3-1 (or the pseudogene TRBV3-2) to TRBJ1-5, with 8 bases aligning to TRBD1. Trimming cost V 1 base and J 4 bases; bases outside gene matches: 0. Per the germline V gene, CDR1 is LGHDT and CDR2 is YNNKEL (reference sequence). This CDR3 has 14 residues. The CDR3 loop reads CASSQGTGNQPQHF. CDR3 coding DNA: TGTGCCAGCAGCCAAGGGACAGGGAATCAGCCCCAGCATTTT.

This clone occurred a few times. V usage is TRBV7-9 and J usage is TRBJ2-6; 7 positions agree with TRBD1. The CDR3 is made up of 17 amino acids. Germline CDR1 is SEHNR and CDR2 is FQNEAQ (reference sequence). The V segment lost 5 bases and the J segment 6 bases; nucleotides outside the gene matches: 13. The CDR3 region has the DNA TGTGCCAGCAGCATCCTACAGGGGATCCTAAAGGCCAACGTCCTGACTTTC. Translation gives CASSILQGILKANVLTF.

This clone was observed a single time. This chain links TRBV6-6 with TRBJ2-2, with 10 bases fitting TRBD1. The germline gives CDR1 MNHNY, CDR2 SVGAGI (reference sequence). The CDR3 is 15 amino acids. V lost 6 bases and J lost 2; bases outside the gene matches: 3. CDR3 residues: CASSGQGGNTGELFF. CDR3 nucleotide sequence: TGTGCCAGCAGCGGACAGGGGGGAAACACCGGGGAGCTGTTTTTT.